One sample yielded the 8 T cell receptor beta chains listed below, sequenced in a study of CD8+ T cells in alopecia areata. It was cDNA, reverse transcribed from extracted RNA, that served as the sequencing template. Clones were read by immunoSEQ multiplex PCR, and TCRdb kept only the in-frame ones, dropping some. Of 150,000 to 250,000 clones detected, roughly 64% appear once; the ten largest clones hold about 5.1%. As to treatment: oral pan-JAK inhibitor, 5-10 mg twice daily. The sequencing here drew on CD4+ T cells sorted from blood, taken at week 24, from a patient treated with tofacitinib. The receptor set was obtained from a human donor with alopecia areata.

The V call is TRBV2, the J call TRBJ2-2; 8 bases are shared with TRBD1. Germline values: CDR1 SNHLY, CDR2 FYNNEI. There are 16 residues in the CDR3. The junction had 8 bases not matched to a gene; V was cut back by 7 bases and J by 1 base. The chain's CDR3 is CASTGGAVMNTGELFF. CDR3 in DNA: TGTGCCAGCACAGGGGGCGCGGTAATGAACACCGGGGAGCTGTTTTTT.

The chain is built from TRBV7-6 and TRBJ2-7; tentative D call: TRBD1 (6 bases). CDR1 is SGHVS and CDR2 is FNYEAQ in the germline V gene. The CDR3 extends over 13 amino acids. The V gene lost 5 bases and the J gene lost 3 bases, with 11 bases spanning the gap. Here the CDR3 reads CASSGDTNYEQYF. In nucleotides, the CDR3 is TGTGCCAGCAGCGGGGACACCAACTACGAGCAGTACTTC.

The genes are TRBV25-1 and TRBJ2-2; possibly TRBD1 for D (5 bases). The CDR3 sequence is 12 residues long. Trimming removed 5 bases from V and 7 bases from J, with 8 bases in between. Germline V gives CDR1 MGHDK, CDR2 SYGVNS. The CDR3 nucleotides are TGTGCCAGCAGTTCAGGGTACGGGGAGCTGTTTTTT. This encodes CASSSGYGELFF.

The chain combines TRBV7-9 with TRBJ2-6; D perhaps matches TRBD1 (6 bases). The germline V and J ends were trimmed by 5 bases and 4 bases, with 18 bases remaining between them. In germline, CDR1 is SEHNR, CDR2 FQNEAQ (reference sequence). The CDR3 runs 17 residues. The CDR3 sequence: CASSPTGLTSGANVLTF. CDR3 DNA sequence: TGTGCCAGCAGCCCCACAGGGCTAACCTCCGGGGCCAACGTCCTGACTTTC.

The chain is built from TRBV27 and TRBJ1-2, with D tentatively TRBD1 (5 bases). With 9 bases removed from V and 3 bases from J, the gap between germline ends came to 17 bases. Germline CDR1 reads MNHEY; CDR2 reads SMNVEV (reference sequence). The CDR3 extends over 14 amino acids. CDR3 sequence (DNA): TGTGCCAGTTCCGAGTGGGGGGAAGACTATGGCTACACCTTC. Protein product: CASSEWGEDYGYTF.

The chain combines TRBV9 with TRBJ1-2; D remains unclear. The V gene's germline CDR1 is SGDLS and CDR2 YYNGEE. There are 15 residues in the CDR3. Deletions cut 3 bases from V and 3 bases from J, with 15 bases between. CDR3 nucleotide sequence: TGTGCCAGCAGCGCTCGGGAGGGCAACGACTATGGCTACACCTTC. It is translated as CASSAREGNDYGYTF.

This clone turned up a few times. This chain links TRBV4-3 with TRBJ1-4; D not resolved. V was trimmed by 2 bases and J by 4 bases, leaving 8 bases between them. Germline loops: CDR1 LGHNA, CDR2 YSLEER. This CDR3 region has 14 residues. In DNA form, the CDR3 reads TGCGCCAGCAGCCAATCCAGGAGTAATGAAAAACTGTTTTTT. Protein product: CASSQSRSNEKLFF.

This clone was detected only a few times. The chain employs TRBV5-1 and TRBJ1-1, with 9 bases matching TRBD1. Germline values: CDR1 SGHRS, CDR2 YFSETQ. The CDR3 consists of 14 residues. With 0 bases clipped from V and 4 bases from J, the junction kept 1 base outside the gene matches. This chain's CDR3 is CASSLVDRGTEAFF. The CDR3 bases are TGCGCCAGCAGCTTGGTGGACAGGGGCACTGAAGCTTTCTTT.